The 27 T cell receptor beta chains reported below all come from one sample, sequenced in a study of regulatory T cells in long-lasting Graves disease. iRepertoire HTBI primers and Arm-PCR of CDR3 regions built TCR beta libraries. TCRdb reprocessed the multiplex PCR reads with MiXCR, giving one entry per CDR3 protein. This sample has around 400,000 distinct CDR3 sequences, with 15% to 18% found just once. The time point here: newly diagnosed GD, antithyroid drugs for less than 3 months. Making the TCR library involved RNA that had been extracted from PBMCs. Sequenced material: peripheral blood mononuclear cells (PBMCs), taken at new diagnosis, from a patient treated with antithyroid drugs. These receptors all come from a female donor with Graves disease.

This clonotype was recorded a few times. The chain has TRBV12-3 or TRBV12-4 and TRBJ1-2; 7 bases are shared with TRBD1. This CDR3 has 13 amino acids. Unmatched junction bases numbered 8, after V lost 8 bases and J lost 5 bases. CDR3 sequence reads: CASLEYRGYGYTF. CDR3 sequence (DNA): TGTGCCAGCTTAGAGTACAGGGGTTATGGCTACACCTTC.

The V call is TRBV6-4, the J call TRBJ1-5; 10 nucleotides agree with TRBD1. CDR3 length: 17 residues. The junction had 8 bases not matched to a gene; V was cut back by 4 bases and J by 2 bases. Looked up from germline, CDR1 is MRHNA and CDR2 is SNTAGT. CDR3 in DNA: TGTGCCAGCAGTGGATCGGACAGGGGGAAAGGCAATCAGCCCCAGCATTTT. It codes for CASSGSDRGKGNQPQHF.

This clonotype was found many times. The chain has TRBV28 and TRBJ2-1; weak D call: TRBD2 (6 bases). In germline, CDR1 is MDHEN, CDR2 SYDVKM. The CDR3 spans 15 residues. V was cut by 3 bases and J by 5 bases, with 14 bases left in between. The CDR3 DNA reads as TGTGCCAGCAGTTTCGTGTCGCGGGGAGACAATGAGCAGTTCTTC. As protein: CASSFVSRGDNEQFF.

This chain connects TRBV20-1 to TRBJ2-5; tentative D call: TRBD1 (5 bases). Trimming removed 0 bases at V and 1 base at J, with 21 bases between. CDR3 length: 18 amino acids. From germline, CDR1 is DFQATT and CDR2 SNEGSKA (reference sequence). CDR3 DNA sequence: TGCAGTGCTAGAGATCGGGCTCTAGGGGTTGGGCCCCAAGAGACCCAGTACTTC. Encoded protein: CSARDRALGVGPQETQYF.

In its sample, this clonotype was seen many times. In nucleotides, the CDR3 is TGTGCCGAATCGAGAGCGGGAGAGGGAGAGACCCAGTACTTC. As protein: CAESRAGEGETQYF. The genes are TRBV28 and TRBJ2-5; 8 nucleotides line up with TRBD2. CDR3 length: 14 amino acids. Per the germline V gene, CDR1 is MDHEN and CDR2 is SYDVKM. The J segment lost 4 bases and the V segment lost 11 bases, leaving 12 bases of the junction unmatched.

This clonotype was counted at least ten times. The chain uses TRBV6-2 or TRBV6-3 and TRBJ2-5, with 8 bases fitting TRBD1. Looked up from germline, CDR1 is MNHEY and CDR2 is SVGEGT. The CDR3 covers 14 residues. The ends lost 5 bases at V and 5 bases at J; junction bases unmatched: 7. The DNA of the CDR3 is TGTGCCAGCAGTGAACGGGCAGGGGGCGAGACCCAGTACTTC. Translated: CASSERAGGETQYF.

This clonotype has at least ten counts. The chain uses TRBV6-5 and TRBJ1-1; D call uncertain. Germline V gives CDR1 MNHEY, CDR2 SVGAGI. The CDR3 has 14 amino acids. Trimming removed 4 bases at V and 1 base at J, with 10 bases between. CDR3 amino acids: CASSLTETNTEAFF. In DNA, the CDR3 is TGTGCCAGCAGTTTGACGGAAACGAACACTGAAGCTTTCTTT.

There are many counts of this clonotype. The chain employs TRBV2 and TRBJ2-1, with 10 nucleotides matching TRBD2. CDR1 SNHLY and CDR2 FYNNEI come from the germline V gene. With V trimmed by 5 bases and J by 3 bases, 7 bases remained unmatched. The CDR3 has 16 residues. The CDR3 DNA reads TGTGCCAGCAGTAAGGAAAGCGGGAGGGTCTACAATGAGCAGTTCTTC. Translation: CASSKESGRVYNEQFF.

The genes are TRBV9 and TRBJ2-2; 9 bases align to TRBD2. CDR1 is SGDLS, CDR2 YYNGEE, per germline. There are 16 residues in the CDR3. The V gene end was trimmed by 2 bases and the J gene end by 5 bases; junction bases not matched to a gene: 7. CDR3 DNA sequence: TGTGCCAGCAGCGTCCGCGGGGGGGCGGGGACCGGGGAGCTGTTTTTT. Translation: CASSVRGGAGTGELFF.

This clonotype was counted a few times. The gene calls are TRBV10-2 and TRBJ1-3; TRBD1 might be the D (6 bases). The germline V gene encodes CDR1 WSHSY and CDR2 SAAADI. V shed 10 bases and J shed 1 base, with 17 bases lying between them. The CDR3 is 15 amino acids. The CDR3 sequence is CATTNHRESGNTIYF. The CDR3 DNA sequence: TGCGCCACCACGAACCACAGGGAGTCTGGAAACACCATATATTTT.

This clonotype was observed at least ten times. This rearrangement joins TRBV7-9 to TRBJ2-5, with D perhaps TRBD1 or TRBD2 (5 bases each). Looked up from germline, CDR1 is SEHNR and CDR2 is FQNEAQ (reference sequence). Trimming removed 11 bases at V and 1 base at J, with 11 bases between. This CDR3 has 12 amino acids. CDR3 protein: CAGNGAQETQYF. As DNA, the CDR3 is TGTGCCGGAAACGGGGCCCAAGAGACCCAGTACTTC.

The rearrangement links TRBV7-2 to TRBJ2-1; TRBD2 matches 13 bases. V lost 6 bases and J lost 7; bases outside the gene matches: 9. The CDR3 extends over 16 amino acids. Germline CDR1 SGHTA, CDR2 FQGNSA. Here the CDR3 DNA reads TGTGCCAGCAGTTACTCCGGGACTAGCGGGGTGAATGAGCAGTTCTTC. Its translation: CASSYSGTSGVNEQFF. The whole variable domain, remainder taken from reference TRBV7-2 and TRBJ2-1, is GAGVSQSPSNKVTEKGKDVELRCDPISGHTALYWYRQSLGQGLEFLIYFQGNSAPDKSGLPSDRFSAERTGGSVSTLTIQRTQQEDSAVYLCASSYSGTSGVNEQFFGPGTRLTVL.

This chain uses TRBV9 with TRBJ1-1; D might be TRBD1 (5 bases). The CDR3 sequence is 15 residues long. The V and J ends lost 2 bases and 1 base respectively, with 12 bases between them. Germline values: CDR1 SGDLS, CDR2 YYNGEE. CDR3 in DNA: TGTGCCAGCAGCGTGGCAGGGACCCCGAACACTGAAGCTTTCTTT. Protein: CASSVAGTPNTEAFF.

In this sample, this clonotype turned up many times. The gene calls are TRBV6-1 and TRBJ1-5; 10 bases are a match to TRBD1. This CDR3 region has 18 residues. The germline V gene encodes CDR1 MNHNS and CDR2 SASEGT. V was clipped by 6 bases and J by 5 bases; unmatched bases: 16. CDR3 loop: CASRTPTRGQGIDQPQHF. The CDR3 DNA is TGTGCCAGCAGAACCCCCACTAGGGGACAGGGGATCGATCAGCCCCAGCATTTT.

The table lists this clonotype with a few counts. The chain combines TRBV25-1 with TRBJ2-2; TRBD2 matches 7 bases. The ends lost 5 bases at V and 1 base at J; junction bases unmatched: 7. The germline gives CDR1 MGHDK, CDR2 SYGVNS. This CDR3 has 16 residues. The CDR3 region has the DNA TGTGCCAGCAGTCCCCGCCTAGCGGTGAACACCGGGGAGCTGTTTTTT. Its translation: CASSPRLAVNTGELFF.

In its sample, this clonotype was seen many times. The chain combines TRBV6-1 with TRBJ1-1; 10 nucleotides align to TRBD1. CDR3 length equals 13 residues. From germline, CDR1 is MNHNS and CDR2 SASEGT. V lost 6 bases to trimming and J lost 4 bases; unmatched junction nucleotides: 2. The CDR3 DNA follows: TGTGCCAGCAGGGGACAGGGGTTCACTGAAGCTTTCTTT. Its translation is CASRGQGFTEAFF.

The chain combines TRBV18 with TRBJ2-2; 11 bases match TRBD1. The ends lost 8 bases at V and 5 bases at J; junction bases unmatched: 10. Germline CDR1 is KGHSH and CDR2 is LQKENI. The CDR3 spans 16 residues. The CDR3 sequence: CASNRGQGAWTGELFF. The CDR3 DNA reads as TGTGCCAGCAACCGAGGACAGGGGGCTTGGACCGGGGAGCTGTTTTTT.

This clonotype was detected only a few times. This chain joins TRBV6-1 and TRBJ1-5; tentatively, D is TRBD1 (5 bases). The CDR3 is 15 residues long. V dropped 11 bases and J dropped 5 bases, with 22 bases sitting between them. Per germline, CDR1 MNHNS and CDR2 SASEGT. The CDR3 DNA reads TGTGCCGCCCAACCGATTTCCCCCAGGGATCAGCCCCAGCATTTT. It specifies CAAQPISPRDQPQHF.

The V and J genes are TRBV24-1 and TRBJ2-1; possibly TRBD1 or TRBD2 for D (5 bases each). This CDR3 has 14 residues. V was clipped by 4 bases and J by 6 bases, with 12 bases between them. Germline V gene data show CDR1 as KGHDR and CDR2 as SFDVKD. The CDR3 reads CATSDPTGTNEQFF. DNA of the CDR3: TGTGCCACCAGTGACCCCACTGGGACCAATGAGCAGTTCTTC.

This clonotype has ten or more counts. This chain links TRBV30 with TRBJ2-3; tentative D call: TRBD2 (6 bases). Trimming stripped 4 bases from V and 2 bases from J, with 13 bases between. The CDR3 runs to 14 residues. The germline V gene encodes CDR1 GTSNPN and CDR2 SVGIG (reference sequence). The CDR3 coding sequence is TGTGCCTGGACCGTCGGGACTTCCACAGATACGCAGTATTTT. Encoded protein: CAWTVGTSTDTQYF.

This clonotype was observed at least ten times. V and J are TRBV4-1 and TRBJ1-4, with 7 nucleotides matching TRBD1. Losses at the gene ends were 1 base for V and 8 bases for J; bases not matched to a gene: 10. Germline V CDR1 and CDR2: MGHRA, YSYEKL. This CDR3 has 16 amino acids. In DNA form, the CDR3 reads TGCGCCAGCAGCCAAGGAGGGGCAGGGGGGAAAGAAAAACTGTTTTTT. The encoded protein is CASSQGGAGGKEKLFF.

This clonotype appeared many times. This chain connects TRBV12-3 or TRBV12-4 to TRBJ2-3; 7 positions agree with TRBD2. V was pared by 7 bases and J by 1 base, with 8 bases of the junction left unmatched. This CDR3 is built from 15 residues. CDR3 sequence (DNA): TGTGCCAGCACGCGGGGCGGGAGAGGCACAGATACGCAGTATTTT. As protein: CASTRGGRGTDTQYF.

This clonotype was seen many times. The rearrangement links TRBV7-9 to TRBJ1-2; weak D call: TRBD1 (5 bases). Trimming removed 5 bases at V and 5 bases at J, with 9 bases between. This CDR3 spans 12 amino acids. The germline gives CDR1 SEHNR, CDR2 FQNEAQ (reference sequence). CDR3 DNA: TGTGCCAGCAGCGTTGACAGATATGGCTACACCTTC. Its protein product is CASSVDRYGYTF.

This clonotype was seen more than once but under ten times. The V and J genes are TRBV4-1 and TRBJ2-1; 7 bases fit TRBD1. The CDR3 runs to 14 residues. V gave up 2 bases and J gave up 6 bases; unmatched junction bases: 4. CDR1 is MGHRA, CDR2 YSYEKL, per germline. CDR3 DNA sequence: TGCGCCAGCAGCCAACCGACAGGGACCAATGAGCAGTTCTTC. Translated, it gives CASSQPTGTNEQFF.

The chain is built from TRBV29-1 and TRBJ2-1; 10 bases match TRBD2. After removal of 7 bases from V and 0 bases from J, the junction contained 21 bases not matched to a gene. CDR1 and CDR2 (germline): SQVTM, ANQGSEA. This CDR3 region has 20 residues. CDR3 nucleotides: TGCAGCGGGGGGCCGGCCCGGACTAGCGGCCGGCCGAGCTCCTACAATGAGCAGTTCTTC. Translated: CSGGPARTSGRPSSYNEQFF.

The chain carries TRBV28 and TRBJ2-5; D ambiguous. V lost 5 bases and J 0 bases, leaving 10 bases between the germline ends. The length of the CDR3 is 14 residues. CDR1 and CDR2 from the germline V gene are MDHEN and SYDVKM. For the CDR3, the DNA is TGTGCCAGCAGTCCCCCGCGGTACCAAGAGACCCAGTACTTC. It encodes CASSPPRYQETQYF.

This clonotype was observed at least ten times. V gene TRBV24-1 combines with J gene TRBJ2-3; 7 bases are shared with TRBD2. The CDR3 has 15 residues. Germline-derived CDR1 and CDR2 are KGHDR and SFDVKD. J was trimmed by 2 bases and V by 2 bases; bases with no gene match: 3. The CDR3 loop reads CATSDSREDTDTQYF. In DNA form, the CDR3 reads TGTGCCACCAGTGATTCCCGGGAGGACACAGATACGCAGTATTTT.